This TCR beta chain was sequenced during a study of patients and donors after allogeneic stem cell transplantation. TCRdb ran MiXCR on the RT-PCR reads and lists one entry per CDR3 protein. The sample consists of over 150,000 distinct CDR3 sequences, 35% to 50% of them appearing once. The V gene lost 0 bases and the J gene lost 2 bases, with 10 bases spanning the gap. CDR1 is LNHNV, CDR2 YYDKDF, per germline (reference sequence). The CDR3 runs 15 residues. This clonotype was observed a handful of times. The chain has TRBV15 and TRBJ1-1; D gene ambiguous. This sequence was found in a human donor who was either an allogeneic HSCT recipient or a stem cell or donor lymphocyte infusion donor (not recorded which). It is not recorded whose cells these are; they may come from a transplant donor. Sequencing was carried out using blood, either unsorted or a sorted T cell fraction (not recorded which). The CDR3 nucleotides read TGTGCCACCAGCAGAGATTCGGATCTTAACACTGAAGCTTTCTTT. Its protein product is CATSRDSDLNTEAFF.